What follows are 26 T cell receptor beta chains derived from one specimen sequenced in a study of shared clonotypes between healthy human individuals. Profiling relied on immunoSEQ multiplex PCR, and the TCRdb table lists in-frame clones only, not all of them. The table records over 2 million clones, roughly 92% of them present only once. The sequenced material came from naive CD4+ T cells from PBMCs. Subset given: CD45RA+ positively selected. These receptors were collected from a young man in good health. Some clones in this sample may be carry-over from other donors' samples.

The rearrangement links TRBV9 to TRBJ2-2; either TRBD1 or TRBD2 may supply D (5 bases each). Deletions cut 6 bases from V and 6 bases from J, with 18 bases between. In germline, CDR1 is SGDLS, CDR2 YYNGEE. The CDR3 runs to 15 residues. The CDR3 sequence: CASNKGTARAGELFF. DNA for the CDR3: TGTGCCAGCAACAAAGGGACCGCTAGGGCCGGGGAGCTGTTTTTT.

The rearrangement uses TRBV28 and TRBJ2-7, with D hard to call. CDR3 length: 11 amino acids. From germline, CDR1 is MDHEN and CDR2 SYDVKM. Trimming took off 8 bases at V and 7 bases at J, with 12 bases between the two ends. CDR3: CASFGFWEQYF. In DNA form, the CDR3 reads TGTGCCAGCTTCGGGTTTTGGGAGCAGTACTTC.

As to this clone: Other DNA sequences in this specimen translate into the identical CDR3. Written as DNA, the CDR3 is TGCGCCAGCAGCTTGGCCTCCCTCTCCTACGAGCAGTACTTC. As protein: CASSLASLSYEQYF. This sequence joins TRBV5-1 and TRBJ2-7, with no clear D. Per the germline V gene, CDR1 is SGHRS and CDR2 is YFSETQ. Trimming stripped 0 bases from V and 0 bases from J, with 7 bases between. The CDR3 sequence is 14 residues long. The full variable domain, completed using reference TRBV5-1 and TRBJ2-7, is KAGVTQTPRYLIKTRGQQVTLSCSPISGHRSVSWYQQTPGQGLQFLFEYFSETQRNKGNFPGRFSGRQFSNSRSEMNVSTLELGDSALYLCASSLASLSYEQYFGPGTRLTVT.

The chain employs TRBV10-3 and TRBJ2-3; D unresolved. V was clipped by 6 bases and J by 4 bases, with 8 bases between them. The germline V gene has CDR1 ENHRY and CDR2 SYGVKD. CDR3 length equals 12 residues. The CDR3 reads CAISYTSDTQYF. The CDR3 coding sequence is TGTGCCATCAGCTATACTTCAGATACGCAGTATTTT.

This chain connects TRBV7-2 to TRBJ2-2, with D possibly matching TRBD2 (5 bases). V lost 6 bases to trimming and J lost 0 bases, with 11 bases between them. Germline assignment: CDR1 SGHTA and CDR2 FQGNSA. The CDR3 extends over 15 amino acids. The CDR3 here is CASRGTSANTGELFF. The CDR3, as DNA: TGTGCCAGCAGGGGAACTAGTGCGAACACCGGGGAGCTGTTTTTT.

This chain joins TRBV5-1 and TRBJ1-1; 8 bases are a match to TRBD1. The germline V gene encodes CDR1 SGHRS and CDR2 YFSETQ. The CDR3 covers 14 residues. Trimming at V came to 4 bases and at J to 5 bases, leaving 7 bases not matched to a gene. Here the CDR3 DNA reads TGCGCCAGCAGCCCTTTACAGGGGGTGACTGAAGCTTTCTTT. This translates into CASSPLQGVTEAFF.

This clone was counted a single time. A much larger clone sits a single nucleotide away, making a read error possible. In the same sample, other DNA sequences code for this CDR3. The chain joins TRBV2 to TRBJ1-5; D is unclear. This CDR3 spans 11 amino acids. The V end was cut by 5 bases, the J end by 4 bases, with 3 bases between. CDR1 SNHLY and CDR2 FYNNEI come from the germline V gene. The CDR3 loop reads CASSLNQPQHF. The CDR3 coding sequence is TGTGCCAGCAGTCTAAATCAGCCCCAGCATTTT. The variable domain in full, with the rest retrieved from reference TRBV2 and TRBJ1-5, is EPEVTQTPSHQVTQMGQEVILRCVPISNHLYFYWYRQILGQKVEFLVSFYNNEISEKSEIFDDQFSVERPDGSNFTLKIRSTKLEDSAMYFCASSLNQPQHFGDGTRLSIL.

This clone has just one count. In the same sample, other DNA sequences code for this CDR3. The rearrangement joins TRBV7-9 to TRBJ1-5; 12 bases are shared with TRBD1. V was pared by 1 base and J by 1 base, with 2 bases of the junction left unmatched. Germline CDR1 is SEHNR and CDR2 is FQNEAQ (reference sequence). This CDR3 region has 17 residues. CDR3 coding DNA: TGTGCCAGCAGCTTAGGGGACAGGGGGCACAGCAATCAGCCCCAGCATTTT. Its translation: CASSLGDRGHSNQPQHF. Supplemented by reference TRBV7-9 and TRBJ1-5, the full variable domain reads DTGVSQNPRHKITKRGQNVTFRCDPISEHNRLYWYRQTLGQGPEFLTYFQNEAQLEKSRLLSDRFSAERPKGSFSTLEIQRTEQGDSAMYLCASSLGDRGHSNQPQHFGDGTRLSIL.

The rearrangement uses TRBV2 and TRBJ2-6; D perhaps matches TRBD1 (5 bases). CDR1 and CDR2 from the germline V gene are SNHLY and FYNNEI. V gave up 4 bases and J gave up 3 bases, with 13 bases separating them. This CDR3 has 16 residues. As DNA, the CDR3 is TGTGCCAGCAGTGTAAGGGGCGTGGGTGGGGCCAACGTCCTGACTTTC. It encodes CASSVRGVGGANVLTF. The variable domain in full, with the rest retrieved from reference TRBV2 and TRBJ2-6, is EPEVTQTPSHQVTQMGQEVILRCVPISNHLYFYWYRQILGQKVEFLVSFYNNEISEKSEIFDDQFSVERPDGSNFTLKIRSTKLEDSAMYFCASSVRGVGGANVLTFGAGSRLTVL.

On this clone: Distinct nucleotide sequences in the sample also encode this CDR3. CDR3 nucleotide sequence: TGTGCCAGCTCGACTAGCACAGATACGCAGTATTTT. It yields the protein CASSTSTDTQYF. The chain couples TRBV18 to TRBJ2-3; D unresolved. Germline-derived CDR1 and CDR2 are KGHSH and LQKENI. This CDR3 has 12 residues. V lost 6 bases and J 0 bases, leaving 4 bases between the germline ends.

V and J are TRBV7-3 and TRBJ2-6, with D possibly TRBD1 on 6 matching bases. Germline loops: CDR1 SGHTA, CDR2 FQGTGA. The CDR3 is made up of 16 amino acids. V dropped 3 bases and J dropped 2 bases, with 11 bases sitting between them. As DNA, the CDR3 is TGTGCCAGCAGCTTCTACGGGACAACTGGGGCCAACGTCCTGACTTTC. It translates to CASSFYGTTGANVLTF.

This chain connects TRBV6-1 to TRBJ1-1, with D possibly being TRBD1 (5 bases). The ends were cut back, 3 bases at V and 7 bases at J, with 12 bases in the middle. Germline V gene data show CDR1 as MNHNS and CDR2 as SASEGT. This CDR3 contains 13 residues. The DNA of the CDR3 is TGTGCCAGCAGTGACCACAGGACTTATGAAGCTTTCTTT. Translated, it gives CASSDHRTYEAFF.

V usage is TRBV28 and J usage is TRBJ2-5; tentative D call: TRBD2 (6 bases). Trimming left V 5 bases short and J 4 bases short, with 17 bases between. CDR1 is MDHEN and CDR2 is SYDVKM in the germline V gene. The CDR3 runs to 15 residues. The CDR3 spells CASSLGGELGETQYF. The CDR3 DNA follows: TGTGCCAGCAGTCTGGGCGGGGAGCTGGGAGAGACCCAGTACTTC.

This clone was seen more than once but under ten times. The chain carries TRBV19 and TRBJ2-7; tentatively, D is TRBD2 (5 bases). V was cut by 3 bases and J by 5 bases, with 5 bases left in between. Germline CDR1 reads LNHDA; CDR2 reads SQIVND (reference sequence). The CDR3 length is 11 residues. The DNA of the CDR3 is TGTGCCAGTAGTATGGGAGACGAGCAGTACTTC. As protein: CASSMGDEQYF.

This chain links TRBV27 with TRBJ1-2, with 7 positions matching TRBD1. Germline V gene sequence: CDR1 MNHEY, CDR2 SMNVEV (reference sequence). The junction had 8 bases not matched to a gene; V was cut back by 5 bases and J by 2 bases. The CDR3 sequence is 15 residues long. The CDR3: CASSLDRERNYGYTF. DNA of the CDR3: TGTGCCAGCAGTCTCGACAGGGAGAGGAACTATGGCTACACCTTC.

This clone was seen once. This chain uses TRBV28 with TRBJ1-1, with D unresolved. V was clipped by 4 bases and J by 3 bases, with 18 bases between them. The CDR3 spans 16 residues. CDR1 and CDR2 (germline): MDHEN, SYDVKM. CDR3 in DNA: TGTGCCAGCAGTTCCTATGAGGAGCCTTGGGACACTGAAGCTTTCTTT. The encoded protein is CASSSYEEPWDTEAFF.

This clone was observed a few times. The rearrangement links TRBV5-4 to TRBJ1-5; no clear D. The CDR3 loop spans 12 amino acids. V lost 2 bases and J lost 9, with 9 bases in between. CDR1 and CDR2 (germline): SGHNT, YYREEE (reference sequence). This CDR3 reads CASSLRGMPQHF. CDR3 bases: TGTGCCAGCAGCTTAAGAGGGATGCCCCAGCATTTT.

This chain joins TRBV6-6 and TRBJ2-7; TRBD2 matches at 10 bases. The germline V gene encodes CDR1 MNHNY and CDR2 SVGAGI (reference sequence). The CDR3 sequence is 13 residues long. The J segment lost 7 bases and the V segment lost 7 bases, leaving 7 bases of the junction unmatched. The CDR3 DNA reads TGTGCCAGCACCCCTAGCGGGAGTGATGAGCAGTACTTC. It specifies CASTPSGSDEQYF.

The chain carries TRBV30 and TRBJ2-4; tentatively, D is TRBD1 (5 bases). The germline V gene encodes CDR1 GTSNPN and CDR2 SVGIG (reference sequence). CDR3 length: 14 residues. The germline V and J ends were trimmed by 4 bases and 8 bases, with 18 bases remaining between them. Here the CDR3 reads CAWNNRTIRHIQYF. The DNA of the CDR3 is TGTGCCTGGAACAATCGGACAATAAGACACATTCAGTACTTC.

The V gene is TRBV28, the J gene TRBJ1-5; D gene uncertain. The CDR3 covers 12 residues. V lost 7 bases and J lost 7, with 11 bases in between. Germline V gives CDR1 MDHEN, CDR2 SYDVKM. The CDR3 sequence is CASTEERQPQHF. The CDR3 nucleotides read TGTGCCAGCACCGAAGAGCGGCAGCCCCAGCATTTT. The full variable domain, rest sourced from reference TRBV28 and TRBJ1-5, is DVKVTQSSRYLVKRTGEKVFLECVQDMDHENMFWYRQDPGLGLRLIYFSYDVKMKEKGDIPEGYSVSREKKERFSLILESASTNQTSMYLCASTEERQPQHFGDGTRLSIL.

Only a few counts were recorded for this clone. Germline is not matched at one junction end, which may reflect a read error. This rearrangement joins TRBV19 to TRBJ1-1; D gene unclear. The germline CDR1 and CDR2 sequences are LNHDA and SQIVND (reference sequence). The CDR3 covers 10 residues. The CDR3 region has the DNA TGTGCTAGTAGAGGGATTTGGGCTTTCTTT. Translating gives CASRGIWAFF.

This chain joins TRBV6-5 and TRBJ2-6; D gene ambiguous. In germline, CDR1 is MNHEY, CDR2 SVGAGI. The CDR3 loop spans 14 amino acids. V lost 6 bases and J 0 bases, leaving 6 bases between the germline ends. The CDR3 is CASSGSSGANVLTF. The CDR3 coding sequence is TGTGCCAGCAGCGGAAGCTCTGGGGCCAACGTCCTGACTTTC.

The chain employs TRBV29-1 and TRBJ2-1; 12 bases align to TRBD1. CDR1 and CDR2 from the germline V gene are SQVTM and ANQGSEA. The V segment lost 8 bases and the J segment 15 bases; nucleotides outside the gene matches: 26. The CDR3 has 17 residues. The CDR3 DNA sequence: TGCAGCTTCTCCTTGGGGACAGGGGGCGCATCAGCGGGAGTCCCGTTCTTC. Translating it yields CSFSLGTGGASAGVPFF.

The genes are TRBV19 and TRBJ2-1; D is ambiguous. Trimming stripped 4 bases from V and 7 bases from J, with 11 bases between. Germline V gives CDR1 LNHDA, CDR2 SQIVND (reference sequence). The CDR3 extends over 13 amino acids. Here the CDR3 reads CASSKMSPNEQFF. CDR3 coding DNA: TGTGCCAGTAGTAAGATGAGCCCGAATGAGCAGTTCTTC.

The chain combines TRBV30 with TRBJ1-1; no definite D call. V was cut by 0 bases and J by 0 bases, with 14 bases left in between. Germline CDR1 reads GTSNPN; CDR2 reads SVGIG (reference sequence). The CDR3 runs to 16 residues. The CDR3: CAWSVGVGAMNTEAFF. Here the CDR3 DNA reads TGTGCCTGGAGTGTAGGCGTGGGAGCCATGAACACTGAAGCTTTCTTT.

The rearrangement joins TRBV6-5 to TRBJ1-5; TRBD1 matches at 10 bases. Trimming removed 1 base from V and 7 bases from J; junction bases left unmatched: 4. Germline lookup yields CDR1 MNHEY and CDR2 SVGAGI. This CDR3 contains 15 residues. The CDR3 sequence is CASSYLGQGYQPQHF. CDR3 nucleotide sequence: TGTGCCAGCAGTTACTTGGGACAGGGGTACCAGCCCCAGCATTTT.